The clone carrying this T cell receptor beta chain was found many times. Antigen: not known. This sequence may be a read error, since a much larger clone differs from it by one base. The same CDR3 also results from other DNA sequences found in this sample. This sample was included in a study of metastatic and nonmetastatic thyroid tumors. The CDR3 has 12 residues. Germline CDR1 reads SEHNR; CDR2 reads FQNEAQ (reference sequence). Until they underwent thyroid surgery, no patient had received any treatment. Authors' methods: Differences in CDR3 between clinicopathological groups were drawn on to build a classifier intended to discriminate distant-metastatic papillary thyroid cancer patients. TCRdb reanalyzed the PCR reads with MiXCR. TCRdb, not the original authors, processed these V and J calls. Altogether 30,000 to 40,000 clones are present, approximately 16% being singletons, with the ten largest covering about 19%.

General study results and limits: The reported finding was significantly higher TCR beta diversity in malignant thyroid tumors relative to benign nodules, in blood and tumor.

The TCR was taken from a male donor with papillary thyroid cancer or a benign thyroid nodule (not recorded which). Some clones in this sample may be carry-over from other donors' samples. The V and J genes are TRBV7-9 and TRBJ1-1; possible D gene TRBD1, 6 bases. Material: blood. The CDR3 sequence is CASSPQGTEAFF. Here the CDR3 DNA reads TGTGCCAGCAGCCCCCAGGGGACTGAGGCTTTCTTT.